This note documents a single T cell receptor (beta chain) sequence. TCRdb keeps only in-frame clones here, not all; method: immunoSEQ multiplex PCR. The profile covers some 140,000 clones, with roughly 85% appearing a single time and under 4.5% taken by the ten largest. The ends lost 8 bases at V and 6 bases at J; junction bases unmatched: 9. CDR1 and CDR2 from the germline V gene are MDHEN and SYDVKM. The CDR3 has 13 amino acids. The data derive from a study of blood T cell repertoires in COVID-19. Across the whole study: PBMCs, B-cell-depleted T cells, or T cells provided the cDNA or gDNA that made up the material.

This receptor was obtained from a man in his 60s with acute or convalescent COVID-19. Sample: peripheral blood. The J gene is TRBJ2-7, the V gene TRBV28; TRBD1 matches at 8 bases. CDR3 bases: TGTGCCAGCGGGAAGGACAGGGAGGCCGAGCAGTACTTC. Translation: CASGKDREAEQYF.